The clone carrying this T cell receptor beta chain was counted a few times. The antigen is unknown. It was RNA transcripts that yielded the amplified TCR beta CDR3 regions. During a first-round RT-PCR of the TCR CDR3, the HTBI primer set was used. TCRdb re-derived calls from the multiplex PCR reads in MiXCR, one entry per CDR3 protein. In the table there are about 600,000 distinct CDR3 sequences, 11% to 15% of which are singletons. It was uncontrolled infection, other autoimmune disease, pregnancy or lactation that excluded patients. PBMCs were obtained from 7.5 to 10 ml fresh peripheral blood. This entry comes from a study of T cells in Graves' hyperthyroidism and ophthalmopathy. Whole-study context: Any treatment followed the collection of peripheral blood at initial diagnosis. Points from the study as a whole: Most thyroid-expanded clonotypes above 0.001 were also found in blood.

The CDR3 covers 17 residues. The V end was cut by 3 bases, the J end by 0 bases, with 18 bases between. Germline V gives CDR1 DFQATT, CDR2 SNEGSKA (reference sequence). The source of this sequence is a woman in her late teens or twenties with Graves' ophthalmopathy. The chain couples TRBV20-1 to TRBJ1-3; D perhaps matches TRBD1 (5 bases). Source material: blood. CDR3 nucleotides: TGCAGTGCTAGTCCAATAGACAGCTTCTCCTCTGGAAACACCATATATTTT. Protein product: CSASPIDSFSSGNTIYF.